This TCR beta chain was identified in a study of T cell responses to AZD1222 COVID-19 vaccine. Germline loops: CDR1 SNHLY, CDR2 FYNNEI. V was cut by 2 bases and J by 3 bases, with 7 bases left in between. This CDR3 has 13 amino acids. Assay used: immunoSEQ multiplex PCR; TCRdb lists only in-frame clones, some missing. The data contain tens of thousands of clones, approximately 91% of them seen just once; the ten biggest clones take up roughly 2.3%. This clone was picked up one time. Its antigen is not known. Findings and caveats of the study: Clonal diversity may have been underestimated in mostly white British donors. At baseline, seropositivity was found in only a handful of AZD1222 recipients. Spike-specific TCR breadth and depth went up after people got two AZD1222 doses.

The clonotype originates from an adult in good health. The chain uses TRBV2 and TRBJ1-2, with D unclear. The input for sequencing was peripheral blood, taken on day 0 of AZD1222 vaccination. CDR3 sequence: CASSESRDYGYTF. The CDR3 nucleotides read TGTGCCAGCAGTGAATCCCGGGACTATGGCTACACCTTC.